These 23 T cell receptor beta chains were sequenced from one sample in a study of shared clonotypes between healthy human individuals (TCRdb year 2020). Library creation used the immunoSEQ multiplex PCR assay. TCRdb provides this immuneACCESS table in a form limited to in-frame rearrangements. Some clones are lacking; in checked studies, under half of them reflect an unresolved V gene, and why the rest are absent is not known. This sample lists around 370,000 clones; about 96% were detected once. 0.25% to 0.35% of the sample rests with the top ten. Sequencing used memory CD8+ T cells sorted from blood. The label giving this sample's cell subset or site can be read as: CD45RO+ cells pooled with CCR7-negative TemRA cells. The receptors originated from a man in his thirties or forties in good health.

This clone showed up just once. The CDR3 sequence is CASSLEGRNTEAFF. The CDR3 nucleotides are TGTGCCAGCAGCTTAGAGGGACGAAACACTGAAGCTTTCTTT. The chain uses TRBV7-6 and TRBJ1-1, with TRBD1 as a possible D gene (5 bases). Germline V gene data show CDR1 as SGHVS and CDR2 as FNYEAQ. The V and J ends lost 1 base and 2 bases respectively, with 8 bases between them. The CDR3 is 14 residues long.

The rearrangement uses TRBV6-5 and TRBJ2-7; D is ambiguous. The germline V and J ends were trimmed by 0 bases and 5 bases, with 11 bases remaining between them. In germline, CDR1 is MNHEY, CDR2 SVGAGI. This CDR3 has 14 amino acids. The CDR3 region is CASSYSVGNNEQYF. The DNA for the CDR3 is TGTGCCAGCAGTTACTCGGTAGGGAACAACGAGCAGTACTTC.

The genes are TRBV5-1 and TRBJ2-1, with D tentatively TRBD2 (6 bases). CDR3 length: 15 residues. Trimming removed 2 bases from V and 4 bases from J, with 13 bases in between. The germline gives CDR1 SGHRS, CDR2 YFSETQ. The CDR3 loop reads CASSFSGLTYNEQFF. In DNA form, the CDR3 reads TGCGCCAGCAGCTTTTCGGGACTGACTTACAATGAGCAGTTCTTC. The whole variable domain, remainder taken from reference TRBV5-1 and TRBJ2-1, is KAGVTQTPRYLIKTRGQQVTLSCSPISGHRSVSWYQQTPGQGLQFLFEYFSETQRNKGNFPGRFSGRQFSNSRSEMNVSTLELGDSALYLCASSFSGLTYNEQFFGPGTRLTVL.

The CDR3 loop reads CASSMVSYNEQFF. In DNA, the CDR3 is TGTGCCAGTAGTATGGTCTCCTACAATGAGCAGTTCTTC. This sequence joins TRBV19 and TRBJ2-1; D gene ambiguous. CDR1 LNHDA and CDR2 SQIVND come from the germline V gene (reference sequence). The CDR3 totals 13 residues. V lost 3 bases, J lost 0 bases, and 3 bases lay in between.

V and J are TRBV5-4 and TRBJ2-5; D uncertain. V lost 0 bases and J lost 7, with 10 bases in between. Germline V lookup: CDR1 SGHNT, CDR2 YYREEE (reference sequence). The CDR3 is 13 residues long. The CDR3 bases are TGTGCCAGCAGCTTGGCTACTCTAGGGACCCAGTACTTC. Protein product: CASSLATLGTQYF. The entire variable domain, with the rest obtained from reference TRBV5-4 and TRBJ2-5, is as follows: ETGVTQSPTHLIKTRGQQVTLRCSSQSGHNTVSWYQQALGQGPQFIFQYYREEENGRGNFPPRFSGLQFPNYSSELNVNALELDDSALYLCASSLATLGTQYFGPGTRLLVL.

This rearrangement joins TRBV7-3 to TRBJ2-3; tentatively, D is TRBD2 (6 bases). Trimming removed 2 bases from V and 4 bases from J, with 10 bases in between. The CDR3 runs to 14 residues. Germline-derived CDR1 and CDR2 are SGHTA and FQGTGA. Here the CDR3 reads CASSLAGKPDTQYF. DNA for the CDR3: TGTGCCAGCAGCTTAGCGGGAAAACCAGATACGCAGTATTTT.

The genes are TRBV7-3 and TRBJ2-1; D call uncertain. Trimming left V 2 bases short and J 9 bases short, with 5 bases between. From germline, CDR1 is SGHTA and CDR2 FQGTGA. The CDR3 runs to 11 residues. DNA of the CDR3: TGTGCCAGCAGCTTAGGGTTTGAGCAGTTCTTC. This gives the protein CASSLGFEQFF.

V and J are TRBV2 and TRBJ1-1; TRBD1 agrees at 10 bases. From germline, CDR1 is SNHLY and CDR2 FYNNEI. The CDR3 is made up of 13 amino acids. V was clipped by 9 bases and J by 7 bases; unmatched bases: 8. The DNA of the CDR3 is TGTGCCAGTCTGACAGGGGGCATAGTTGAAGCTTTCTTT. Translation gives CASLTGGIVEAFF.

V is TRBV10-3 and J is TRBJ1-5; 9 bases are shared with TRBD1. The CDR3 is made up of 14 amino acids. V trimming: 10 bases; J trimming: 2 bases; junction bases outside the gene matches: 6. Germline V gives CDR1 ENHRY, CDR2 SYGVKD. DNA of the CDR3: TGTGCCACTGCGACAGGGGGGGGCAATCAGCCCCAGCATTTT. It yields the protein CATATGGGNQPQHF.

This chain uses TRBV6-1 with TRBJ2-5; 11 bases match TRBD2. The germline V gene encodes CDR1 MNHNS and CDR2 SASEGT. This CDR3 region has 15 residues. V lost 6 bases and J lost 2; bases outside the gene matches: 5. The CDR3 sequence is CASRAGTSGQETQYF. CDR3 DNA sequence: TGTGCCAGCAGGGCCGGGACTAGCGGACAAGAGACCCAGTACTTC.

The CDR3 DNA sequence: TGTGCCAGCAGCTCGCGACTAGCGGGGGGATACAATGAGCAGTTCTTC. This translates into CASSSRLAGGYNEQFF. V usage is TRBV7-8 and J usage is TRBJ2-1; TRBD2 matches at 13 bases. CDR1 and CDR2 from the germline V gene are SGHVS and FQNEAQ. CDR3 length: 16 residues. V gave up 4 bases and J gave up 4 bases; unmatched junction bases: 4.

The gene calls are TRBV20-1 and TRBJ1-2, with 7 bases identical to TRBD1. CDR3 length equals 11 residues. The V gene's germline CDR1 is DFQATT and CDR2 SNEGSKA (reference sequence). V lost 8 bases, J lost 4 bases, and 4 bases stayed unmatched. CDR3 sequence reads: CSCRDSYGYTF. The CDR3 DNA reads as TGCAGTTGTCGGGACAGCTATGGCTACACCTTC.

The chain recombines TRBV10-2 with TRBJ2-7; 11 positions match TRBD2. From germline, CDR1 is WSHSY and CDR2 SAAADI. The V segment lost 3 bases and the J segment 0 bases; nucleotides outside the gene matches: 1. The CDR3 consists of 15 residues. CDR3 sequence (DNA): TGCGCCAGCAGTGAACTAGCGGGAGCCTCCTACGAGCAGTACTTC. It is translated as CASSELAGASYEQYF.

The DNA of the CDR3 is TGTGCCAGCAGTGAGGACAGGGGGCTATCCTACGAGCAGTACTTC. This gives the protein CASSEDRGLSYEQYF. The chain carries TRBV6-1 and TRBJ2-7; 11 bases align to TRBD1. This CDR3 has 15 amino acids. The germline CDR1 and CDR2 sequences are MNHNS and SASEGT. J was trimmed by 1 base and V by 3 bases; bases with no gene match: 2.

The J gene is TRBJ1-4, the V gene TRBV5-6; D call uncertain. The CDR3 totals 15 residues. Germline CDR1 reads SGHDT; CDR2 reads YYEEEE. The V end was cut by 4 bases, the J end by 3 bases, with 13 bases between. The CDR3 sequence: CASSARHQANEKLFF. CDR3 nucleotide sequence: TGTGCCAGCAGCGCCCGACACCAGGCTAATGAAAAACTGTTTTTT.

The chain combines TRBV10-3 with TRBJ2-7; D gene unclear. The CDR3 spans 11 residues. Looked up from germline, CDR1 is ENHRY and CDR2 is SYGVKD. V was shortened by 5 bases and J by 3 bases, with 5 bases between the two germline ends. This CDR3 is CAISKGYEQYF. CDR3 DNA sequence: TGTGCCATCAGTAAGGGCTACGAGCAGTACTTC.

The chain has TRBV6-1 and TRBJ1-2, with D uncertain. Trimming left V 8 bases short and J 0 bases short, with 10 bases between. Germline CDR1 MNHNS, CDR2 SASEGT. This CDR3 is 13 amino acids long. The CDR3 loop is CASGRHPNYGYTF. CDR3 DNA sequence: TGTGCCAGCGGGCGGCACCCTAACTATGGCTACACCTTC.

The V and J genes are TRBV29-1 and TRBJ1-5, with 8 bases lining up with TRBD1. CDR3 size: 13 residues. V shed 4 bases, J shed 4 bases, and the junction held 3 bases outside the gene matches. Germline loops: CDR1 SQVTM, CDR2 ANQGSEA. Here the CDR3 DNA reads TGCAGCGTTGCGCGGGACAGGAATCAGCCCCAGCATTTT. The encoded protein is CSVARDRNQPQHF.

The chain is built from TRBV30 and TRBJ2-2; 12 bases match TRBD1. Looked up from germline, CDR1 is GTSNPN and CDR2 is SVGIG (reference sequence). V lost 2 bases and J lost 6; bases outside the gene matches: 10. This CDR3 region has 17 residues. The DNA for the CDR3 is TGTGCCTGGAGTCCGGGACAGGGGGCGCAAGGGGCCGGGGAGCTGTTTTTT. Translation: CAWSPGQGAQGAGELFF.

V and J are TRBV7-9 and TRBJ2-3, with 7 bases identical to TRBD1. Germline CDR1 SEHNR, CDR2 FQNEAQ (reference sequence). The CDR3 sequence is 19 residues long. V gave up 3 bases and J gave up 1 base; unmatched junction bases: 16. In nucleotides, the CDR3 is TGTGCCAGCAGCTTTGGTGGGCTTACAGGGGCTCGGCGCACAGATACGCAGTATTTT. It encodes CASSFGGLTGARRTDTQYF.

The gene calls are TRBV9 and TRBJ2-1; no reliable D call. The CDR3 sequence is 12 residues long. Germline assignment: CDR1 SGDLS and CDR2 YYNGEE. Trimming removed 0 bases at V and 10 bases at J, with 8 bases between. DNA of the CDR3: TGTGCCAGCAGCGTAGGGGTGGGGGAGCAGTTCTTC. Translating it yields CASSVGVGEQFF.

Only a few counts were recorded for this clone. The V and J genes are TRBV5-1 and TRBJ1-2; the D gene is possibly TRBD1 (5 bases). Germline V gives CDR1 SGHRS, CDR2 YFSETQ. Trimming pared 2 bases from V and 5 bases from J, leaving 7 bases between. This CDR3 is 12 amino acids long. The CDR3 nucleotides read TGCGCCAGCAGCTTCGCAGGGTATGGCTACACCTTC. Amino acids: CASSFAGYGYTF.

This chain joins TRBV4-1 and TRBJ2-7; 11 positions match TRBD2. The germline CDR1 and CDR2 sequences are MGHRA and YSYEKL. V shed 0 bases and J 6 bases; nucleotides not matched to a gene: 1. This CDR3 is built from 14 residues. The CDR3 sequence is CASSQDTSGSEQYF. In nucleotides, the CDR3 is TGCGCCAGCAGCCAAGATACTAGCGGGAGCGAGCAGTACTTC.